Below, 20 T cell receptor beta chains from the same sample are listed, as sequenced in a study of blood T cell repertoires in COVID-19. The protocol was immunoSEQ multiplex PCR, while the TCRdb copy is restricted to in-frame clones and leaves out a portion. Of 250,000 to 300,000 clones detected, 88% appear once; the ten largest clones hold approximately 2%. The sequencing sample was made of PBMCs or T cells enriched from blood (not recorded which). Receptors were obtained from a woman in her sixties or seventies in a cohort exposed to, infected with or recovered from COVID-19 (not recorded which).

The chain recombines TRBV7-9 with TRBJ1-1, with a possible D match to TRBD1 (5 bases). Per germline, CDR1 SEHNR and CDR2 FQNEAQ (reference sequence). This CDR3 contains 16 residues. Trimming shortened V by 0 bases and J by 3 bases, and 14 bases separated the two germline ends. The CDR3 sequence: CASSLARGNPDTEAFF. CDR3 coding DNA: TGTGCCAGCAGCTTAGCGCGGGGCAACCCGGACACTGAAGCTTTCTTT.

The rearrangement uses TRBV7-2 and TRBJ2-2, with D perhaps TRBD2 (5 bases). V was trimmed by 3 bases and J by 3 bases, leaving 23 bases between them. The CDR3 is made up of 19 amino acids. Germline assignment: CDR1 SGHTA and CDR2 FQGNSA. The CDR3 nucleotides are TGTGCCAGCAGCTTTTCATCCGCCCACTCTAGCAGTTACACCGGGGAGCTGTTTTTT. Translating gives CASSFSSAHSSSYTGELFF.

This clone showed up just once. The rearrangement links TRBV7-8 to TRBJ2-7, with 7 bases that match TRBD1. Trimming cost V 1 base and J 2 bases; bases outside gene matches: 5. The germline gives CDR1 SGHVS, CDR2 FQNEAQ. There are 15 residues in the CDR3. In DNA form, the CDR3 reads TGTGCCAGCAGCTTAGACAGGGGTGGAACCTACGAGCAGTACTTC. Protein: CASSLDRGGTYEQYF.

The V and J genes are TRBV27 and TRBJ1-4; TRBD1 matches at 10 bases. V was clipped by 4 bases and J by 7 bases; unmatched bases: 6. This CDR3 is built from 15 residues. Germline V gene sequence: CDR1 MNHEY, CDR2 SMNVEV (reference sequence). This CDR3 is CASSSRTGGIEKLFF. DNA of the CDR3: TGTGCCAGCAGTTCCAGGACAGGGGGGATTGAAAAACTGTTTTTT.

The chain recombines TRBV5-1 with TRBJ2-1; tentative D call: TRBD2 (6 bases). The V end lost 0 bases, the J end lost 5 bases, and 15 bases lay between the germline ends. This CDR3 is built from 16 residues. Germline CDR1 SGHRS, CDR2 YFSETQ. DNA of the CDR3: TGCGCCAGCAGCTTGGTTGCCAGCGGGCCGAACAATGAGCAGTTCTTC. This codes for CASSLVASGPNNEQFF.

This clone was picked up one time. The chain joins TRBV24-1 to TRBJ2-5, with D maybe TRBD1 (6 bases). With 2 bases removed from V and 1 base from J, the gap between germline ends came to 10 bases. Germline lookup yields CDR1 KGHDR and CDR2 SFDVKD. The CDR3 has 15 residues. The CDR3 loop reads CATSDWTASQETQYF. CDR3 nucleotide sequence: TGTGCCACCAGTGATTGGACAGCTTCCCAAGAGACCCAGTACTTC.

The J gene is TRBJ2-5, the V gene TRBV5-4; D is undetermined. CDR3 size: 14 residues. Germline CDR1 and CDR2: SGHNT and YYREEE (reference sequence). Between the trimmed V and J ends, which lost 0 bases and 1 base, there was a span of 7 bases. The CDR3 DNA sequence: TGTGCCAGCAGCTTGGAGGCAGGCCAAGAGACCCAGTACTTC. This encodes CASSLEAGQETQYF.

The chain joins TRBV25-1 to TRBJ1-1, with D possibly being TRBD1 (5 bases). Germline V lookup: CDR1 MGHDK, CDR2 SYGVNS. The CDR3 runs to 15 residues. V was trimmed by 4 bases and J by 0 bases, leaving 12 bases between them. In nucleotides, the CDR3 is TGTGCCAGCAGTGGCTTGTGGGGGGTGAACACTGAAGCTTTCTTT. Translating gives CASSGLWGVNTEAFF. Full variable domain (rest looked up from reference TRBV25-1 and TRBJ1-1): EADIYQTPRYLVIGTGKKITLECSQTMGHDKMYWYQQDPGMELHLIHYSYGVNSTEKGDLSSESTVSRIRTEHFPLTLESARPSHTSQYLCASSGLWGVNTEAFFGQGTRLTVV.

The chain combines TRBV9 with TRBJ2-4, with TRBD1 matching 11 bases. CDR1 and CDR2 (germline): SGDLS, YYNGEE. The ends lost 0 bases at V and 8 bases at J; junction bases unmatched: 4. This CDR3 is 15 amino acids long. DNA for the CDR3: TGTGCCAGCAGCGTAGGGGGACAGGGGGTTCACATTCAGTACTTC. Protein product: CASSVGGQGVHIQYF.

In its sample, this clone was seen a few times. This same CDR3 is encoded by further DNA sequences in the sample. The V call is TRBV4-3, the J call TRBJ1-5; D ambiguous. The germline V and J ends were trimmed by 0 bases and 0 bases, with 3 bases remaining between them. The CDR3 runs to 14 residues. Germline CDR1 LGHNA, CDR2 YSLEER. CDR3 sequence reads: CASSQDHSNQPQHF. The CDR3 nucleotides read TGCGCCAGCAGCCAAGACCATAGCAATCAGCCCCAGCATTTT.

This chain links TRBV3-1 (or the pseudogene TRBV3-2) with TRBJ2-3; 8 bases are a match to TRBD2. V dropped 5 bases and J dropped 5; count of bases not matched to a gene: 9. This CDR3 is 15 amino acids long. Germline assignment: CDR1 LGHDT and CDR2 YNNKEL (reference sequence). CDR3 region: CASSSGTRSIDTQYF. DNA for the CDR3: TGTGCCAGCAGCTCCGGGACTAGGAGTATAGATACGCAGTATTTT.

This chain joins TRBV28 and TRBJ1-5, with TRBD1 matching over 11 bases. Per the germline V gene, CDR1 is MDHEN and CDR2 is SYDVKM. Trimming cost V 7 bases and J 5 bases; bases outside gene matches: 10. This CDR3 spans 16 amino acids. As DNA, the CDR3 is TGTGCCAGCACACAGGGGGGGACAGGGGGGTATCAGCCCCAGCATTTT. The encoded protein is CASTQGGTGGYQPQHF. Combining the CDR3 with reference TRBV28 and TRBJ1-5 gives the whole variable domain DVKVTQSSRYLVKRTGEKVFLECVQDMDHENMFWYRQDPGLGLRLIYFSYDVKMKEKGDIPEGYSVSREKKERFSLILESASTNQTSMYLCASTQGGTGGYQPQHFGDGTRLSIL.

The chain carries TRBV6-1 and TRBJ2-3; 9 positions agree with TRBD2. The V gene's germline CDR1 is MNHNS and CDR2 SASEGT. The CDR3 is made up of 15 amino acids. The V gene end was trimmed by 3 bases and the J gene end by 5 bases; junction bases not matched to a gene: 6. The DNA of the CDR3 is TGTGCCAGCAGTGAGGGCGGGAGGGCCCTAGATACGCAGTATTTT. It codes for CASSEGGRALDTQYF.

The chain recombines TRBV20-1 with TRBJ2-2; possibly TRBD2 for D (6 bases). The V gene lost 3 bases and the J gene lost 6 bases, with 26 bases spanning the gap. This CDR3 is built from 18 residues. The germline V gene has CDR1 DFQATT and CDR2 SNEGSKA (reference sequence). CDR3 coding DNA: TGCAGTGCTAGTAGCAGGAGGGAGCGATTTAATCTCGCCGGGGAGCTGTTTTTT. It yields the protein CSASSRRERFNLAGELFF.

The chain links TRBV5-1 to TRBJ2-1; 7 bases map to TRBD2. Germline trimming cut 2 bases from V and 3 bases from J; bases unmatched to any gene: 5. Germline V lookup: CDR1 SGHRS, CDR2 YFSETQ. CDR3 length: 15 residues. The CDR3: CASSFGDYFYNEQFF. The CDR3 bases are TGCGCCAGCAGCTTCGGGGACTATTTCTACAATGAGCAGTTCTTC.

This clone was seen only a few times. V gene TRBV4-2 combines with J gene TRBJ2-1, with unresolved D. Trimming took 0 bases from V and 3 from J, leaving 9 bases between them. This CDR3 region has 15 residues. CDR1 is LGHNA, CDR2 YNFKEQ, per germline. CDR3 sequence (DNA): TGTGCCAGCAGCCAAGAGGCCCGAATCTACAATGAGCAGTTCTTC. Translated: CASSQEARIYNEQFF.

The table lists this clone with a count of one. The chain recombines TRBV27 with TRBJ1-1; 8 positions agree with TRBD1. This CDR3 comprises 15 residues. V lost 3 bases to trimming and J lost 2 bases; unmatched junction nucleotides: 5. Germline CDR1 MNHEY, CDR2 SMNVEV (reference sequence). This CDR3 reads CASSFEAGGNTEAFF. Here the CDR3 DNA reads TGTGCCAGCAGTTTCGAAGCAGGGGGCAACACTGAAGCTTTCTTT.

This chain joins TRBV19 and TRBJ1-5; a possible D gene is TRBD1 (5 bases). Germline CDR1 LNHDA, CDR2 SQIVND (reference sequence). This CDR3 spans 13 amino acids. V lost 5 bases to trimming and J lost 7 bases, with 12 bases between them. The DNA for the CDR3 is TGTGCCAGTAGTTCAGGGATTCGACAGCCCCAGCATTTT. Amino acids: CASSSGIRQPQHF.

The gene calls are TRBV7-9 and TRBJ2-2; D is undetermined. The V end lost 5 bases, the J end lost 8 bases, and 9 bases lay between the germline ends. CDR1 is SEHNR, CDR2 FQNEAQ, per germline (reference sequence). CDR3 length: 12 residues. The CDR3 is CASSPNGGELFF. The CDR3 DNA is TGTGCCAGCAGCCCCAACGGGGGGGAGCTGTTTTTT.

The chain employs TRBV28 and TRBJ2-7; 7 nucleotides agree with TRBD1. V was pared by 5 bases and J by 3 bases, with 10 bases of the junction left unmatched. CDR3 length: 15 residues. Germline values: CDR1 MDHEN, CDR2 SYDVKM. The CDR3 DNA reads TGTGCCAGCAGTCCCATCCGGGCAGGGGGCTACGAGCAGTACTTC. Its protein is CASSPIRAGGYEQYF.